The 7 T cell receptor beta chains below all came from one sample that was sequenced in a study of cytomegalovirus exposure and HLA in healthy donors. It was with 60 Vbeta and 13 Jbeta primers that the PCR ran. Here immunoSEQ multiplex PCR was the method, and the copy in TCRdb shows in-frame clones only, minus some. The sample holds more than 200,000 clones, around 83% seen once. Material: PBMCs. The receptor source for this set is a girl between 5 and 17 years old in good health and CMV-seronegative.

The table lists this clone with a few counts. The CDR3 DNA follows: TGCGCCAGCAGCCAAGGGCGATGGACAGGGGGCCCTCAGCCCCAGCATTTT. This sequence encodes CASSQGRWTGGPQPQHF. The chain carries TRBV4-1 and TRBJ1-5, with 11 nucleotides matching TRBD1. The V gene's germline CDR1 is MGHRA and CDR2 YSYEKL. The CDR3 contains 17 residues. V lost 1 base and J lost 6; bases outside the gene matches: 8.

This chain uses TRBV30 with TRBJ2-5, with 7 bases fitting TRBD2. CDR1 GTSNPN and CDR2 SVGIG come from the germline V gene (reference sequence). Trimming removed 3 bases from V and 7 bases from J; junction bases left unmatched: 5. The CDR3 runs to 12 residues. The CDR3, as DNA: TGTGCCTGGAGCCGAGGGAGGGTGACCCAGTACTTC. Translation gives CAWSRGRVTQYF.

V and J are TRBV7-6 and TRBJ1-2, with 7 bases matching TRBD1. With V trimmed by 2 bases and J by 2 bases, 14 bases remained unmatched. This CDR3 region has 18 residues. Germline V gene lookup returns CDR1 SGHVS and CDR2 FNYEAQ. The CDR3 here is CASSLTLSDRRGNYGYTF. As DNA, the CDR3 is TGTGCCAGCAGCTTAACCCTCTCGGACAGGAGGGGCAACTATGGCTACACCTTC.

The genes are TRBV6-1 and TRBJ2-1; no clear D gene. The V end was cut by 5 bases, the J end by 0 bases, with 11 bases between. The CDR3 is 15 residues long. Germline V lookup: CDR1 MNHNS, CDR2 SASEGT. This chain's CDR3 is CASSTLNSSYNEQFF. The CDR3 region has the DNA TGTGCCAGCAGTACTTTAAATAGCTCCTACAATGAGCAGTTCTTC.

V usage is TRBV7-9 and J usage is TRBJ2-7; TRBD1 aligns across 8 bases. With 1 base clipped from V and 4 bases from J, the junction kept 9 bases outside the gene matches. The CDR3 runs to 16 residues. Germline V CDR1 and CDR2: SEHNR, FQNEAQ (reference sequence). CDR3 loop: CASSLGLGTGPYEQYF. As DNA, the CDR3 is TGTGCCAGCAGCTTAGGTTTAGGGACAGGCCCATACGAGCAGTACTTC.

V is TRBV28 and J is TRBJ2-7, with D perhaps TRBD1 (6 bases). Germline CDR1 MDHEN, CDR2 SYDVKM. Trimming took 1 base from V and 3 from J, leaving 13 bases between them. This CDR3 has 15 residues. CDR3 DNA: TGTGCCAGCAGTTTATTTACAGGGAGTATCTACGAGCAGTACTTC. Its translation is CASSLFTGSIYEQYF. The full variable domain, completed using reference TRBV28 and TRBJ2-7, is DVKVTQSSRYLVKRTGEKVFLECVQDMDHENMFWYRQDPGLGLRLIYFSYDVKMKEKGDIPEGYSVSREKKERFSLILESASTNQTSMYLCASSLFTGSIYEQYFGPGTRLTVT.

This clone appeared a few times. The chain recombines TRBV6-1 with TRBJ1-5, with unresolved D. Trimming stripped 6 bases from V and 9 bases from J, with 15 bases between. The CDR3 is made up of 13 amino acids. Germline V gene sequence: CDR1 MNHNS, CDR2 SASEGT. CDR3 sequence: CASRYENLRPQHF. CDR3 in DNA: TGTGCCAGCAGGTACGAAAACTTAAGGCCCCAGCATTTT.